This T cell receptor (beta chain) was recorded in a study of cytomegalovirus exposure and HLA in healthy donors. Germline lookup yields CDR1 SSHAT and CDR2 FNYEAQ (reference sequence). The junction had 6 bases not matched to a gene; V was cut back by 6 bases and J by 8 bases. CDR3 size: 13 residues. The PCR had 60 Vbeta and 13 Jbeta primers. This table comes from immunoSEQ multiplex PCR, and its TCRdb copy is limited to in-frame clones, with some not included. The top ten hold approximately 3.9% of the sample, which has about 190,000 clones, 65% to 85% seen once. The sequencing input was PBMCs. This clonotype was sampled from a man in his fifties or sixties in good health and CMV-seronegative. The V gene is TRBV7-7, the J gene TRBJ2-1, with 8 positions matching TRBD1. Written as DNA, the CDR3 is TGTGCCAGCAGTTCCGGGACAGGATATGAGCAGTTCTTC. It yields the protein CASSSGTGYEQFF.